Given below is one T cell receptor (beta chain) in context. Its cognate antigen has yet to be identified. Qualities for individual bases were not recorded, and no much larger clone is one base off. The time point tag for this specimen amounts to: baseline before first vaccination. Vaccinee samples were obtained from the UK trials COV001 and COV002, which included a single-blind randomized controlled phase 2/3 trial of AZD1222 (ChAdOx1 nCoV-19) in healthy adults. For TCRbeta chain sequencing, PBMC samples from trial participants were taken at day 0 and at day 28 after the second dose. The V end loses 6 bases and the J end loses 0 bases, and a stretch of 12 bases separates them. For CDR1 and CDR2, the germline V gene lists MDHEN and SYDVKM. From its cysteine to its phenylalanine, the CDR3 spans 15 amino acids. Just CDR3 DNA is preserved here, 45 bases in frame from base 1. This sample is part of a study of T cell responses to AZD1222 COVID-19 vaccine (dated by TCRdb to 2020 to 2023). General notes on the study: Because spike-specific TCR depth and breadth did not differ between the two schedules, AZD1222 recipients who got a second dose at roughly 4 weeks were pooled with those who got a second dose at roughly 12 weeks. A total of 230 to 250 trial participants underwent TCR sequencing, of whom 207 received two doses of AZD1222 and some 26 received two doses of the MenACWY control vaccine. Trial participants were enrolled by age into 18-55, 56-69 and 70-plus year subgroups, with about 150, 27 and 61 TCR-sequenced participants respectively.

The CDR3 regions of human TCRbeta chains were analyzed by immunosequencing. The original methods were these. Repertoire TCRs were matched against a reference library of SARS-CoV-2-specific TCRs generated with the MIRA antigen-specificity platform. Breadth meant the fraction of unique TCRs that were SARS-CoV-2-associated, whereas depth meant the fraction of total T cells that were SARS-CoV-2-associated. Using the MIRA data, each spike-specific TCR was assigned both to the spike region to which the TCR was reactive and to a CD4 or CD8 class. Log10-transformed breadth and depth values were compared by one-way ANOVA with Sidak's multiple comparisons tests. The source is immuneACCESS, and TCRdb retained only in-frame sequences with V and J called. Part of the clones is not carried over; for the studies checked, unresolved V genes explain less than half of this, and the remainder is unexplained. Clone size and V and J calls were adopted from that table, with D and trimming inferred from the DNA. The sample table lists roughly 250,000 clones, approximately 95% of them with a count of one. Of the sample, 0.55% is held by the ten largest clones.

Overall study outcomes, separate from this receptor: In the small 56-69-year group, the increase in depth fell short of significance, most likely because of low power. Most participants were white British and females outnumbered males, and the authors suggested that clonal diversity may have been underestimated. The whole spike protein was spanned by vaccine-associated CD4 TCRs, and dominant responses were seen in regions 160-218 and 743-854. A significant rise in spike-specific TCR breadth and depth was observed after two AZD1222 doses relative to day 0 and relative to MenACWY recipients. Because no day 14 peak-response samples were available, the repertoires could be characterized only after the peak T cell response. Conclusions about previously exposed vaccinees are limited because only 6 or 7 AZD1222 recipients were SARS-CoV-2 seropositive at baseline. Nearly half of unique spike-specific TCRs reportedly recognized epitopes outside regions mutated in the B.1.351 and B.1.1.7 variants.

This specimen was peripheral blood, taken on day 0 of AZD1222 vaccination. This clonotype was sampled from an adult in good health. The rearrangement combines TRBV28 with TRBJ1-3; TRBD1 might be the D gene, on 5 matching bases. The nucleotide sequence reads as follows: TGTGCCAGCAGCCTGGGGGTCCACTCTGGAAACACCATATATTTT. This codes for CASSLGVHSGNTIYF.